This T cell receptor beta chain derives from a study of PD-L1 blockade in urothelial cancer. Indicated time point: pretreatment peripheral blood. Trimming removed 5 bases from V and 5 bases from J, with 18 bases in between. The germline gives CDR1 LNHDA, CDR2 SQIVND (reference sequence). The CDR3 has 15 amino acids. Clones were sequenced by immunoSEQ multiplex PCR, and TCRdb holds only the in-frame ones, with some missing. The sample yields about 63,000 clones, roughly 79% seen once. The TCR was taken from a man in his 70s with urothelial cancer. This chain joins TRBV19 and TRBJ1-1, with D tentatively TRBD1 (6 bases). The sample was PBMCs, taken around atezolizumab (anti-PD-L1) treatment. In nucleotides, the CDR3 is TGTGCCAGTAGTGAACGGGGGGGCGCTGGAACTGAAGCTTTCTTT. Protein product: CASSERGGAGTEAFF. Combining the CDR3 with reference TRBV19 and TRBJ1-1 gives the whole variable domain DGGITQSPKYLFRKEGQNVTLSCEQNLNHDAMYWYRQDPGQGLRLIYYSQIVNDFQKGDIAEGYSVSREKKESFPLTVTSAQKNPTAFYLCASSERGGAGTEAFFGQGTRLTVV.